Here is one T cell receptor (beta chain) with its context. Its target is unknown. These data belong to a study of cytomegalovirus exposure and HLA in healthy donors. Study context: Previous work identified 95 million to 120 million unique TCR beta sequences from approximately 190 million T cells.

The J segment lost 7 bases and the V segment lost 4 bases, leaving 4 bases of the junction unmatched. Germline CDR1 is MGHRA and CDR2 is YSYEKL. This CDR3 comprises 13 residues. Points from the study as a whole: Accounts indicate the classifier identified cytomegalovirus status with strong specificity and sensitivity.

The PCR had 60 Vbeta and 13 Jbeta primers. Sequencing was performed with immunoSEQ multiplex PCR; in TCRdb, only in-frame clones are kept and a portion is missing. There are roughly 150,000 clones in the sample; 70% to 75% occur only once, and 4.7% lies in the top ten. The sequenced material came from PBMCs. The TCR originated in a young man in good health and CMV-seropositive. This chain joins TRBV4-1 and TRBJ2-1; 7 positions match TRBD2. The CDR3 sequence is CASSLPGGNEQFF. CDR3 nucleotide sequence: TGCGCCAGCAGCCTCCCGGGGGGTAATGAGCAGTTCTTC.